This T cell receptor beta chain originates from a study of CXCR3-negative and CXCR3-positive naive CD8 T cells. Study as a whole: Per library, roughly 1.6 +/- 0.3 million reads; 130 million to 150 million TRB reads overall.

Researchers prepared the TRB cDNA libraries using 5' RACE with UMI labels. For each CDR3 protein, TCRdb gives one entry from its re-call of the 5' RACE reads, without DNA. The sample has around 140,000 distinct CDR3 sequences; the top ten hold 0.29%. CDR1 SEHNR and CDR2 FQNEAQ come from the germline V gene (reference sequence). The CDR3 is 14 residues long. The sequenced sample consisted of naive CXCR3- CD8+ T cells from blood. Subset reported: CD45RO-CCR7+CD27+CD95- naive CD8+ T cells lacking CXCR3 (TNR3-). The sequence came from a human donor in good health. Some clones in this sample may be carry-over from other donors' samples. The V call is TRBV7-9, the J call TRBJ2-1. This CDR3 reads CASSLGTNHNEQFF.